These 18 T cell receptor beta chains came from one sample sequenced in a study of blood T cell repertoires in COVID-19. This table comes from immunoSEQ multiplex PCR, and its TCRdb copy is limited to in-frame clones, with some not included. This repertoire shows under 200,000 clones, around 89% found once; its top ten account for about 8.1%. Sequencing was done on a sample of PBMCs or T cells enriched from blood (not recorded which). These receptors all stem from a woman aged 18-29 years who had recovered from COVID-19.

The rearrangement links TRBV2 to TRBJ1-2; 7 nucleotides agree with TRBD1. Germline lookup yields CDR1 SNHLY and CDR2 FYNNEI. The CDR3 is made up of 12 amino acids. Unmatched junction bases numbered 0, after V lost 3 bases and J lost 5 bases. The CDR3 region has the DNA TGTGCCAGCAGTGACAGGGGGTATGGCTACACCTTC. Its protein is CASSDRGYGYTF.

The gene calls are TRBV7-8 and TRBJ2-2; a weak D match, TRBD1 (5 bases). V was shortened by 0 bases and J by 7 bases, with 24 bases between the two germline ends. Germline CDR1 reads SGHVS; CDR2 reads FQNEAQ. The CDR3 totals 19 residues. CDR3 bases: TGTGCCAGCAGCTTAGCGGCAGGGAATCACGGAAAACTCGGCGGGGAGCTGTTTTTT. Protein sequence: CASSLAAGNHGKLGGELFF. The full variable domain, rest sourced from reference TRBV7-8 and TRBJ2-2, is GAGVSQSPRYKVAKRGQDVALRCDPISGHVSLFWYQQALGQGPEFLTYFQNEAQLDKSGLPSDRFFAERPEGSVSTLKIQRTQQEDSAVYLCASSLAAGNHGKLGGELFFGEGSRLTVL.

V and J are TRBV5-1 and TRBJ2-5, with TRBD2 as a possible D gene (6 bases). Germline V gene lookup returns CDR1 SGHRS and CDR2 YFSETQ. The V end lost 4 bases, the J end lost 5 bases, and 15 bases lay between the germline ends. The CDR3 has 14 residues. CDR3 nucleotides: TGCGCCAGCAGCATACAGGAGGGTGGGGAGACCCAGTACTTC. It yields the protein CASSIQEGGETQYF.

This clone has just a few counts. V and J are TRBV7-2 and TRBJ2-3, with 8 bases lining up with TRBD2. V trimming: 4 bases; J trimming: 1 base; junction bases outside the gene matches: 4. This CDR3 region has 15 residues. Germline values: CDR1 SGHTA, CDR2 FQGNSA. CDR3 region: CASSSGGAGTDTQYF. For the CDR3, the DNA is TGTGCCAGCAGCTCCGGGGGGGCCGGCACAGATACGCAGTATTTT.

The chain combines TRBV7-9 with TRBJ2-7; 9 bases map to TRBD1. The J segment lost 5 bases and the V segment lost 4 bases, leaving 3 bases of the junction unmatched. The CDR3 has 13 residues. CDR1 and CDR2 from the germline V gene are SEHNR and FQNEAQ (reference sequence). The CDR3, as DNA: TGTGCCAGCAGCTCTACAGGGGGCGACGAGCAGTACTTC. Its protein product is CASSSTGGDEQYF.

V and J are TRBV30 and TRBJ2-3; 8 nucleotides match TRBD1. After removal of 0 bases from V and 3 bases from J, the junction contained 8 bases not matched to a gene. Germline CDR1 reads GTSNPN; CDR2 reads SVGIG (reference sequence). The CDR3 consists of 16 residues. The CDR3 region is CAWSVGTGGLTDTQYF. DNA for the CDR3: TGTGCCTGGAGTGTCGGGACAGGTGGTTTGACAGATACGCAGTATTTT.

The V gene is TRBV10-3, the J gene TRBJ1-3; 7 bases match TRBD1. The V gene's germline CDR1 is ENHRY and CDR2 SYGVKD. V was clipped by 3 bases and J by 6 bases; unmatched bases: 8. This CDR3 spans 15 amino acids. CDR3 region: CAISEPRQGENTIYF. The CDR3 DNA sequence: TGTGCCATCAGTGAACCCCGACAGGGTGAAAACACCATATATTTT.

As regards this clone: A junction end diverges from the germline sequence, so it may reflect a read error. At the DNA level, this CDR3 is encoded by other sequences in the same sample as well. V gene TRBV5-1 combines with J gene TRBJ2-7; 8 bases align to TRBD2. The germline V gene has CDR1 SGHRS and CDR2 YFSETQ. This CDR3 comprises 16 residues. CDR3 in amino acids: CASSAGLDKRYYEQYF. CDR3 sequence (DNA): TGCGCCAGCAGCGCGGGACTAGATAAGAGATACTACGAACAGTACTTC.

This clone was seen a single time. This chain links TRBV28 with TRBJ1-1; D remains ambiguous. V was trimmed by 3 bases and J by 5 bases, leaving 10 bases between them. The CDR3 length is 13 residues. CDR1 and CDR2 from the germline V gene are MDHEN and SYDVKM. CDR3 region: CASSLFHTTEAFF. The CDR3 DNA reads as TGTGCCAGCAGTTTGTTCCATACTACTGAAGCTTTCTTT.

The chain links TRBV6-1 to TRBJ2-7; 9 nucleotides align to TRBD1. CDR1 MNHNS and CDR2 SASEGT come from the germline V gene. The CDR3 is 16 residues long. Trimming cost V 1 base and J 4 bases; bases outside gene matches: 8. CDR3 region: CASSEGGTGGMYEQYF. CDR3 nucleotides: TGTGCCAGCAGTGAAGGAGGAACAGGGGGCATGTACGAGCAGTACTTC.

The rearrangement uses TRBV4-2 and TRBJ2-7; 10 nucleotides line up with TRBD1. The V segment lost 1 base and the J segment 2 bases; nucleotides outside the gene matches: 8. Per germline, CDR1 LGHNA and CDR2 YNFKEQ. The CDR3 is made up of 17 amino acids. CDR3 in amino acids: CASSQVQGQGRTYEQYF. The CDR3 DNA sequence: TGTGCCAGCAGCCAAGTCCAGGGACAGGGGAGAACCTACGAGCAGTACTTC.

V and J are TRBV5-1 and TRBJ2-3; D might be TRBD1 (6 bases). V gave up 0 bases and J gave up 4 bases, with 18 bases separating them. Per the germline V gene, CDR1 is SGHRS and CDR2 is YFSETQ. This CDR3 has 17 residues. The DNA for the CDR3 is TGCGCCAGCAGCTTGGCCGGCACAGGGATTAAGCCAGATACGCAGTATTTT. It codes for CASSLAGTGIKPDTQYF.

The genes are TRBV28 and TRBJ2-7, with 9 bases lining up with TRBD1. The CDR3 runs 12 residues. CDR1 is MDHEN, CDR2 SYDVKM, per germline. The trim removed 8 bases at V and 6 bases at J, leaving 5 bases unmatched. CDR3 sequence reads: CASRDRALEQYF. The DNA of the CDR3 is TGTGCCAGCCGGGACAGGGCTCTCGAGCAGTACTTC.

The rearrangement uses TRBV15 and TRBJ1-1, with a weak D call TRBD1 (6 bases). V lost 3 bases, J lost 4 bases, and 18 bases lay in between. CDR1 is LNHNV and CDR2 is YYDKDF in the germline V gene (reference sequence). This CDR3 contains 16 residues. The CDR3 DNA follows: TGTGCCACCAGCAGCCCACAGGGCGGCGGGAGCACTGAAGCTTTCTTT. The encoded protein is CATSSPQGGGSTEAFF. Supplemented by reference TRBV15 and TRBJ1-1, the full variable domain reads DAMVIQNPRYQVTQFGKPVTLSCSQTLNHNVMYWYQQKSSQAPKLLFHYYDKDFNNEADTPDNFQSRRPNTSFCFLDIRSPGLGDTAMYLCATSSPQGGGSTEAFFGQGTRLTVV.

This chain uses TRBV18 with TRBJ2-6, with 7 bases aligning to TRBD1. CDR1 and CDR2 (germline): KGHSH, LQKENI. This CDR3 region has 19 residues. Trimming cost V 3 bases and J 1 base; bases outside gene matches: 12. The chain's CDR3 is CASSPLTTGYSSGANVLTF. As DNA, the CDR3 is TGTGCCAGCTCACCCCTCACGACAGGGTATTCGTCTGGGGCCAACGTCCTGACTTTC.

The gene calls are TRBV19 and TRBJ2-3, with 9 nucleotides matching TRBD1. CDR3 length: 15 residues. V was pared by 0 bases and J by 5 bases, with 3 bases of the junction left unmatched. Germline CDR1 LNHDA, CDR2 SQIVND (reference sequence). The DNA for the CDR3 is TGTGCCAGTAGTATAGACGGGACAGGGAGAGATACGCAGTATTTT. Amino acid sequence: CASSIDGTGRDTQYF.

The chain carries TRBV6-5 and TRBJ1-1; 9 bases are shared with TRBD1. The CDR3 consists of 16 residues. Germline lookup yields CDR1 MNHEY and CDR2 SVGAGI. V lost 2 bases to trimming and J lost 6 bases; unmatched junction nucleotides: 10. In DNA, the CDR3 is TGTGCCAGCAGTTACAGGGTTGCGGGACAGGGTGCTGAAGCTTTCTTT. This gives the protein CASSYRVAGQGAEAFF.

The rearrangement uses TRBV2 and TRBJ2-3; 9 nucleotides match TRBD2. Germline V CDR1 and CDR2: SNHLY, FYNNEI. The CDR3 consists of 15 residues. The trim removed 7 bases at V and 2 bases at J, leaving 7 bases unmatched. The chain's CDR3 is CASNGGGGATDTQYF. Written as DNA, the CDR3 is TGTGCCAGCAATGGCGGCGGGGGGGCCACAGATACGCAGTATTTT.